The rows below give T cell receptor beta chains drawn from one sample of a study of graft-versus-host responses after intestinal transplantation. The method was immunoSEQ multiplex PCR; TCRdb's version includes in-frame clones alone and lacks a portion of them. The table lists 10,000 to 15,000 clones, roughly a third of them singletons. Sequenced material: alloreactive CD8+ T cells from a mixed lymphocyte reaction culture, taken before intestinal transplant. These receptors originate from a human patient who received an intestinal transplant. Each CDR3 is given with its conserved first and last residue. D genes are given only for firm matches. Only part of the rows carry a size: once, few, many, or a class if the clone is expanded.

D	size	V	J	CDR3	DNA
TRBD2	.	TRBV27	TRBJ2-7	CARRTGLAGVHEQYF	TGTGCCCGCAGGACGGGACTAGCGGGAGTGCACGAGCAGTACTTC
.	few	TRBV7-8	TRBJ1-4	CASSLGGGRLFF	TGTGCCAGCAGCTTAGGTGGCGGACGACTGTTTTTT
.	few	TRBV6-1	TRBJ2-2	CAASAGQYTGELFF	TGTGCCGCCTCGGCGGGACAGTACACCGGGGAGCTGTTTTTT
.	.	TRBV5-6	TRBJ2-1	CASSDYNEQFF	TGTGCCAGCAGCGACTACAATGAGCAGTTCTTC
.	.	TRBV5-5	TRBJ1-2	CASRYRASGYTF	TGTGCCAGCAGGTACAGGGCAAGTGGCTACACCTTC
.	.	TRBV13	TRBJ2-7	CASSLEDNRYEQYF	TGTGCCAGCAGCTTAGAGGACAACCGCTACGAGCAGTACTTC
.	.	TRBV11-2	TRBJ1-1	CASSLPVLRGLDTEAFF	TGTGCCAGCAGCTTACCAGTCCTCAGGGGTTTGGACACTGAAGCTTTCTTT
.	.	TRBV30	TRBJ1-5	CAWSKGDINQPQHF	TGTGCCTGGAGTAAGGGGGACATCAATCAGCCCCAGCATTTT
TRBD1	few	TRBV27	TRBJ2-7	CASSSTGGTYEQYF	TGTGCCAGCAGTTCAACAGGGGGAACCTACGAGCAGTACTTC
TRBD2	.	TRBV18	TRBJ2-1	CASSPETSGSFYEQFF	TGTGCCAGCTCACCAGAGACTAGCGGGAGTTTCTATGAGCAGTTCTTC
.	few	TRBV11-2	TRBJ1-5	CASSLGQGRNQPQHF	TGTGCCAGCAGCTTAGGGCAGGGGCGCAATCAGCCCCAGCATTTT